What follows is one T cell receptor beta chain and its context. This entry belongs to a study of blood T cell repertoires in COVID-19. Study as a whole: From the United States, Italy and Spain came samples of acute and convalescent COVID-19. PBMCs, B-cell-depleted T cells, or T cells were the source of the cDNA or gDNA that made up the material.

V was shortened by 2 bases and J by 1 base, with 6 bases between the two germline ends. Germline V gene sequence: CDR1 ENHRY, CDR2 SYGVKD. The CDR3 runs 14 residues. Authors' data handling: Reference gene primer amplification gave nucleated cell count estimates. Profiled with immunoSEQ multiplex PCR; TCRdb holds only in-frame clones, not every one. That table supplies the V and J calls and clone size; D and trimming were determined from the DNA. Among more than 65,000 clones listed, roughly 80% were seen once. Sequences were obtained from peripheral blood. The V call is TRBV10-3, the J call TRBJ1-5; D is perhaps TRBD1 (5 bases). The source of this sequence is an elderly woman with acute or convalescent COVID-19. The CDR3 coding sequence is TGTGCCATCAGTGAGGACAGAAGCAATCAGCCCCAGCATTTT. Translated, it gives CAISEDRSNQPQHF.